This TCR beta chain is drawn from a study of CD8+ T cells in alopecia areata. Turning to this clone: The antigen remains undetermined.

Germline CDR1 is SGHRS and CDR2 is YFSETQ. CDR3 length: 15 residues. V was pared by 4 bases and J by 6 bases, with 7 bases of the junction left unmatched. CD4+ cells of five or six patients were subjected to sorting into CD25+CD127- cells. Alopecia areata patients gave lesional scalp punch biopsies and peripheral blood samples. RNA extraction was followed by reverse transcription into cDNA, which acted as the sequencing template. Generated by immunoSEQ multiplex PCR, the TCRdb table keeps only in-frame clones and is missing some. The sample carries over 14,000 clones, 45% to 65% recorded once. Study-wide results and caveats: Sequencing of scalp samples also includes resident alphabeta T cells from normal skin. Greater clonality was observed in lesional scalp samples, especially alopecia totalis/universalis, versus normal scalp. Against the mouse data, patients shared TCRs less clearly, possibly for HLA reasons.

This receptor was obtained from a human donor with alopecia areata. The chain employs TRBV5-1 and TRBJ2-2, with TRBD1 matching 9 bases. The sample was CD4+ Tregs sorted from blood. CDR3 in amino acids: CASSLPTGGPGELFF. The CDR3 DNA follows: TGCGCCAGCAGCCTACCGACAGGGGGTCCCGGGGAGCTGTTTTTT. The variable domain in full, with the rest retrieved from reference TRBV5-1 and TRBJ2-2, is KAGVTQTPRYLIKTRGQQVTLSCSPISGHRSVSWYQQTPGQGLQFLFEYFSETQRNKGNFPGRFSGRQFSNSRSEMNVSTLELGDSALYLCASSLPTGGPGELFFGEGSRLTVL.